These T cell receptor beta chains were read from a single sample in a study of beta chain features in type 1 diabetes. Profiled with immunoSEQ multiplex PCR; TCRdb holds only in-frame clones, not every one. In the table there are 600,000 to 700,000 clones, 12% of which are singletons. Sequences were obtained from naive CD4+ T cells from blood. These receptors were taken from a young man with type 1 diabetes. CDR3s include the opening cysteine and the closing phenylalanine or tryptophan. D genes are given only for firm matches. Not every row has a clone size; where given, it reads once, few, many or a size class.

D	V	size	J	CDR3	DNA
-	TRBV7-9	-	TRBJ2-2	CASSLDGELFF	TGTGCCAGCAGCTTAGACGGGGAGCTGTTTTTT
TRBD2	TRBV7-2	-	TRBJ2-5	CASSQTLSGGKETQYF	TGTGCCAGCAGCCAAACCCTTAGCGGGGGTAAAGAGACCCAGTACTTC
-	TRBV10-3	few	TRBJ1-2	CAISESGRNMRGYTF	TGTGCCATCAGTGAGTCTGGACGAAATATGCGTGGCTACACCTTC
-	TRBV5-6	-	TRBJ1-1	CASSLDPLGTEAFF	TGTGCCAGCAGCTTGGATCCCCTGGGCACTGAAGCTTTCTTT
-	TRBV5-6	once	TRBJ1-6	CASSAQDRSPLHF	TGTGCCAGCAGCGCCCAGGATCGATCACCCCTCCACTTT
-	TRBV7-9	-	TRBJ2-3	CASSLRGQRADTQYF	TGTGCCAGCAGCTTAAGGGGACAACGGGCAGATACGCAGTATTTT
-	TRBV10-3	-	TRBJ2-2	CAILDPPAGELFF	TGTGCCATCTTAGACCCTCCCGCCGGGGAGCTGTTTTTT
-	TRBV7-9	-	TRBJ2-7	CASSRDQGSEQYF	TGTGCCAGCAGCAGGGACCAGGGGAGCGAGCAGTACTTC
TRBD1	TRBV2	few	TRBJ2-7	CASSGQGRDEQYF	TGTGCCAGCAGCGGACAGGGCAGGGACGAGCAGTACTTC
-	TRBV6-1	few	TRBJ2-1	CASSEAGERVNEQFF	TGTGCCAGCAGTGAAGCTGGGGAAAGGGTGAATGAGCAGTTCTTC
-	TRBV7-9	few	TRBJ1-5	CASISQYDDRGDNQPQHF	TGTGCCAGCATCTCCCAATACGACGACCGCGGAGACAATCAGCCCCAGCATTTT
-	TRBV5-4	few	TRBJ2-3	CASSLGLAADTQYF	TGTGCCAGCAGCTTGGGGCTAGCCGCAGATACGCAGTATTTT
-	TRBV9	-	TRBJ2-3	CASSAPPADTQYF	TGTGCCAGCAGCGCTCCCCCCGCGGATACGCAGTATTTT
TRBD1	TRBV5-4	few	TRBJ2-7	CASSPTPGTGSYEQYF	TGTGCCAGCAGCCCCACCCCCGGGACAGGGTCCTACGAGCAGTACTTC
-	TRBV7-2	-	TRBJ2-5	CASSPLQRGAETQYF	TGTGCCAGCAGCCCCTTGCAAAGGGGGGCAGAGACCCAGTACTTC
-	TRBV28	-	TRBJ1-2	CASSSEVYGYTF	TGTGCCAGCAGTTCAGAGGTCTATGGCTACACCTTC
-	TRBV2	few	TRBJ1-1	CASSEHEGPAFF	TGTGCCAGCAGTGAACACGAGGGACCAGCTTTCTTT
-	TRBV27	few	TRBJ1-2	CASSLTGTTNYGYTF	TGTGCCAGCAGTTTGACCGGGACAACTAACTATGGCTACACCTTC
-	TRBV18	-	TRBJ1-1	CASSAPSGANTEAFF	TGTGCCAGCTCCGCACCCTCGGGAGCGAACACTGAAGCTTTCTTT
-	TRBV7-2	few	TRBJ2-5	CASSLAGSTETQYF	TGTGCCAGCAGCTTAGCAGGTAGCACGGAGACCCAGTACTTC
-	TRBV7-9	-	TRBJ1-3	CASSFRGLKAGNTIYF	TGTGCCAGCAGCTTCCGGGGACTAAAAGCTGGAAACACCATATATTTT
TRBD1	TRBV6-5	few	TRBJ2-5	CASSPGQGEETQYF	TGTGCCAGCAGTCCGGGACAGGGAGAAGAGACCCAGTACTTC
-	TRBV29-1	few	TRBJ2-7	CSVGDLVEQYF	TGCAGCGTTGGTGACTTAGTCGAGCAGTACTTC
-	TRBV7-8	few	TRBJ2-7	CASSLVPVSTSYEQYF	TGTGCCAGCAGCCTAGTTCCGGTTTCCACATCTTATGAGCAGTACTTC
-	TRBV6-5	few	TRBJ1-4	CASSYSLGNEKLFF	TGTGCCAGCAGTTACTCGTTAGGGAACGAAAAACTGTTTTTT
-	TRBV10-3	-	TRBJ2-2	CATQRQANTGELFF	TGTGCCACCCAGAGGCAAGCGAACACCGGGGAGCTGTTTTTT
TRBD1	TRBV30	-	TRBJ1-4	CAWSPTGTGILGEKLFF	TGTGCCTGGAGTCCCACCGGGACAGGGATATTAGGGGAAAAACTGTTTTTT
-	TRBV29-1	-	TRBJ1-1	CSVGGLVNTEAFF	TGCAGCGTTGGGGGCCTAGTGAACACTGAAGCTTTCTTT
TRBD1	TRBV4-3	-	TRBJ1-2	CASSQPIGTGGDGYTF	TGCGCCAGCAGCCAACCCATTGGGACAGGGGGGGATGGCTACACCTTC
TRBD1	TRBV2	-	TRBJ1-5	CASDRGLNQPQHF	TGTGCCAGCGACAGGGGGTTGAATCAGCCCCAGCATTTT
-	TRBV14	-	TRBJ1-6	CASSHTGRRRDSPLHF	TGTGCCAGCAGCCATACGGGACGGCGCAGAGATTCACCCCTCCACTTT
-	TRBV9	-	TRBJ2-1	CASSGPGTFYNEQFF	TGTGCCAGCAGCGGACCCGGGACTTTTTACAATGAGCAGTTCTTC
TRBD1	TRBV30	-	TRBJ2-3	CAWKLQGISTDTQYF	TGTGCCTGGAAGTTACAGGGGATTAGCACAGATACGCAGTATTTT
-	TRBV20-1	few	TRBJ2-7	CSAGDAYEQYF	TGCAGTGCTGGGGACGCCTACGAGCAGTACTTC
-	TRBV29-1	few	TRBJ1-5	CGRLGCSLRNQPQHF	TGCGGCCGATTGGGGTGTTCGTTGCGCAATCAGCCCCAGCATTTT
-	TRBV28	-	TRBJ2-1	CASSLGSHNEQFF	TGTGCCAGCAGTTTAGGGAGCCACAATGAGCAGTTCTTC
-	TRBV19	few	TRBJ2-7	CASSIPGTTTYEQYF	TGTGCCAGTAGTATCCCCGGGACGACAACCTACGAGCAGTACTTC
-	TRBV6-4	once	TRBJ2-6	CASSDISGANVLTF	TGTGCCAGCAGTGACATCTCTGGGGCCAACGTCCTGACTTTC
-	TRBV21-1	few	TRBJ2-4	CASSKEAGFGKNIQYF	TGTGCCAGCAGCAAAGAAGCGGGTTTTGGCAAAAACATTCAGTACTTC
-	TRBV29-1	few	TRBJ1-2	CSVELITGTYGYTF	TGCAGCGTTGAACTAATTACAGGGACCTATGGCTACACCTTC
TRBD1	TRBV5-6	-	TRBJ2-7	CASSRTGGEQYF	TGTGCCAGCAGCCGGACAGGAGGAGAGCAGTACTTC
-	TRBV19	-	TRBJ2-2	CASNSGFPAGELFF	TGTGCCAGCAACTCAGGGTTCCCTGCCGGGGAGCTGTTTTTT
-	TRBV7-7	few	TRBJ2-3	CASSPGQHLVDTQYF	TGTGCTAGCAGCCCCGGACAGCACCTTGTAGATACGCAGTATTTT
TRBD1	TRBV14	-	TRBJ2-6	CASSQATGSAGANVLTF	TGTGCCAGCAGCCAAGCGACAGGGTCGGCTGGGGCCAACGTCCTGACTTTC
-	TRBV15	-	TRBJ1-3	CATSRDRSSGNTIYF	TGTGCCACCAGCAGAGACAGGTCCTCTGGAAACACCATATATTTT
TRBD1	TRBV5-1	few	TRBJ1-4	CASSPGQGNEKLFF	TGCGCCAGCAGCCCGGGACAGGGGAATGAAAAACTGTTTTTT
TRBD2	TRBV6-6	-	TRBJ2-1	CASSYDRTSGYNEQFF	TGTGCCAGCAGTTACGACCGGACTAGCGGATACAATGAGCAGTTCTTC
TRBD1	TRBV10-3	-	TRBJ1-4	CASYYDREFSEKLFF	TGTGCCAGCTATTACGACAGGGAATTCAGCGAAAAACTGTTTTTT
-	TRBV30	few	TRBJ1-5	CAWSSPNQPQHF	TGTGCCTGGAGTTCCCCGAATCAGCCCCAGCATTTT
-	TRBV18	-	TRBJ2-2	CASSPQDAWELFF	TGTGCCAGCTCACCTCAGGACGCCTGGGAGCTGTTTTTT
-	TRBV6-5	few	TRBJ2-5	CASSYYKTQYF	TGTGCCAGCAGTTACTATAAGACCCAGTACTTC
TRBD1	TRBV30	-	TRBJ1-2	CAWRGPGQGPKIVNYGYTF	TGTGCCTGGAGAGGGCCCGGACAGGGGCCCAAGATAGTCAACTATGGCTACACCTTC